Each of the 28 T cell receptor beta chains below was sequenced from the same sample in a study of cytomegalovirus exposure and HLA in healthy donors (dated by TCRdb to the late 2010s). Receptor libraries were prepared by the immunoSEQ multiplex PCR assay. A mixture of 60 forward primers for TCR Vbeta segments and 13 reverse primers for TCR Jbeta segments was used in the multiplex PCR. As stored in TCRdb, this immuneACCESS dataset retains in-frame rearrangements with V and J assigned. A fraction of the clones does not appear; measured against another copy, unresolved V genes explain less than half of the discrepancy, and the remainder lacks a known reason. The sample profile shows roughly 58,000 clones; approximately 80% of them were found once. Approximately 1.5% of the sample belongs to the ten largest clones. Sequencing used PBMCs. The receptors originated from a human donor in good health.

The chain couples TRBV11-2 to TRBJ1-1; weak D call: TRBD1 (5 bases). Per the germline V gene, CDR1 is SGHAT and CDR2 is FQNNGV. This CDR3 contains 15 residues. V was clipped by 3 bases and J by 8 bases, with 19 bases between them. CDR3 residues: CASSFLRSRGTEAFF. The CDR3 region has the DNA TGTGCCAGCAGCTTTCTTCGCTCACGGGGGACGGAAGCTTTCTTT.

V and J are TRBV2 and TRBJ1-5; 7 nucleotides agree with TRBD1. The length of the CDR3 is 16 residues. Germline V CDR1 and CDR2: SNHLY, FYNNEI. Unmatched junction bases numbered 6, after V lost 0 bases and J lost 4 bases. CDR3 nucleotides: TGTGCCAGCAGTGAAGCGTTGGGACAGACGAATCAGCCCCAGCATTTT. Its translation is CASSEALGQTNQPQHF.

The chain joins TRBV6-1 to TRBJ1-1; possible D gene TRBD1, 6 bases. The germline V gene has CDR1 MNHNS and CDR2 SASEGT. The CDR3 runs to 17 residues. Trimming took 0 bases from V and 0 from J, leaving 14 bases between them. The CDR3 sequence is CASSEARWAGVNTEAFF. In DNA, the CDR3 is TGTGCCAGCAGTGAAGCGCGGTGGGCAGGGGTGAACACTGAAGCTTTCTTT.

The chain's CDR3 is CASSPIRGNYGYTF. For the CDR3, the DNA is TGTGCCAGCAGCCCAATCCGGGGGAACTATGGCTACACCTTC. The rearrangement links TRBV7-2 to TRBJ1-2, with D perhaps matching TRBD1 (5 bases). Trimming took off 5 bases at V and 2 bases at J, with 12 bases between the two ends. The germline V gene has CDR1 SGHTA and CDR2 FQGNSA. The CDR3 sequence is 14 residues long.

This clone was counted only a few times. The chain couples TRBV6-5 to TRBJ2-1; the match to TRBD2 covers 8 bases. Germline CDR1 MNHEY, CDR2 SVGAGI. This CDR3 spans 14 amino acids. V shed 5 bases and J 5 bases; nucleotides not matched to a gene: 5. Here the CDR3 reads CASSSGSPNNEQFF. For the CDR3, the DNA is TGTGCCAGCAGTAGCGGGAGTCCGAACAATGAGCAGTTCTTC.

This chain links TRBV29-1 with TRBJ2-7; 9 nucleotides match TRBD1. This CDR3 spans 15 amino acids. Germline lookup yields CDR1 SQVTM and CDR2 ANQGSEA. Trimming cost V 5 bases and J 2 bases; bases outside gene matches: 10. The CDR3 nucleotides read TGCAGCGTTAGTGAGCGGGACAGGGTCCCCTACGAGCAGTACTTC. Translation gives CSVSERDRVPYEQYF.

The chain combines TRBV27 with TRBJ2-7; 7 bases align to TRBD2. With 2 bases clipped from V and 6 bases from J, the junction kept 13 bases outside the gene matches. CDR1 and CDR2 from the germline V gene are MNHEY and SMNVEV (reference sequence). The length of the CDR3 is 16 residues. The CDR3 DNA reads TGTGCCAGCAGTTTACTTCCCCGGGACTACATCTCCGAGCAGTACTTC. The encoded protein is CASSLLPRDYISEQYF.

The chain carries TRBV6-1 and TRBJ2-3; possibly TRBD2 for D (5 bases). This CDR3 has 13 amino acids. Germline CDR1 reads MNHNS; CDR2 reads SASEGT. With 4 bases removed from V and 6 bases from J, the gap between germline ends came to 11 bases. This chain's CDR3 is CASSVELEDTQYF. The CDR3 DNA is TGTGCCAGCAGTGTCGAACTAGAGGATACGCAGTATTTT.

The chain links TRBV27 to TRBJ1-6, with 9 bases lining up with TRBD1. This CDR3 has 15 amino acids. V lost 3 bases, J lost 14 bases, and 11 bases stayed unmatched. Germline CDR1 and CDR2: MNHEY and SMNVEV (reference sequence). The DNA of the CDR3 is TGTGCCAGCAGTTTTGTTGGGACAGGGCATCGAGCCCTCCACTTT. This codes for CASSFVGTGHRALHF.

Only one count was recorded for this clone. The V call is TRBV7-2, the J call TRBJ2-3, with 8 bases identical to TRBD1. CDR3 length equals 17 residues. CDR1 and CDR2 (germline): SGHTA, FQGNSA. J gave up 8 bases and V 2 bases, and 15 bases lay outside the gene matches. This CDR3 reads CASSLRVGQGALGTQYF. For the CDR3, the DNA is TGTGCCAGCAGCTTAAGGGTCGGGCAGGGGGCGCTTGGTACGCAGTATTTT.

This chain connects TRBV9 to TRBJ2-2; D gene uncertain. The CDR3 length is 14 residues. V dropped 0 bases and J dropped 1 base, with 4 bases sitting between them. Germline V gene lookup returns CDR1 SGDLS and CDR2 YYNGEE. This CDR3 is CASSVGGNTGELFF. The CDR3 nucleotides read TGTGCCAGCAGCGTAGGAGGGAACACCGGGGAGCTGTTTTTT.

The genes are TRBV28 and TRBJ2-5, with D possibly TRBD1 on 6 matching bases. The end of the DNA aligns better with TRBJ2-7, so the J call may be wrong. The germline V gene encodes CDR1 MDHEN and CDR2 SYDVKM. This CDR3 comprises 14 residues. CDR3 DNA: TGTGCCAGCGGGATGGACAGAATACCCTACGAGCAGTACTTC. Translated: CASGMDRIPYEQYF.

The chain has TRBV11-1 and TRBJ2-3; TRBD1 might be the D (5 bases). From germline, CDR1 is SGHAT and CDR2 FQDESV (reference sequence). Trimming took 4 bases from V and 0 from J, leaving 17 bases between them. CDR3 length: 17 amino acids. Here the CDR3 DNA reads TGTGCCAGCAGCTCAAGGGTTGGCAGGGTGAGCACAGATACGCAGTATTTT. Translating it yields CASSSRVGRVSTDTQYF.

The gene calls are TRBV2 and TRBJ2-1; unclear D gene. CDR1 and CDR2 (germline): SNHLY, FYNNEI. This CDR3 contains 14 residues. Trimming stripped 2 bases from V and 3 bases from J, with 8 bases between. CDR3: CASSETVFYNEQFF. CDR3 sequence (DNA): TGTGCCAGCAGTGAAACGGTCTTCTACAATGAGCAGTTCTTC.

The CDR3 here is CSVILRWTSQETQYF. The CDR3 DNA is TGCAGCGTTATTCTTCGGTGGACTAGCCAAGAGACCCAGTACTTC. The chain couples TRBV29-1 to TRBJ2-5; 7 nucleotides line up with TRBD2. The CDR3 loop spans 15 amino acids. J gave up 1 base and V 5 bases, and 10 bases lay outside the gene matches. Germline loops: CDR1 SQVTM, CDR2 ANQGSEA.

The rearrangement links TRBV5-8 to TRBJ1-6, with D possibly matching TRBD1 (5 bases). Germline-derived CDR1 and CDR2 are SGHTS and YDEGEE. Trimming took off 0 bases at V and 7 bases at J, with 8 bases between the two ends. The CDR3 runs 14 residues. Here the CDR3 reads CASSLGGGNSPLHF. In DNA, the CDR3 is TGTGCCAGCAGCTTGGGCGGGGGGAATTCACCCCTCCACTTT.

The count of this clone is one. The V and J genes are TRBV7-9 and TRBJ2-1; TRBD1 matches 10 bases. The germline V gene encodes CDR1 SEHNR and CDR2 FQNEAQ (reference sequence). V was pared by 7 bases and J by 7 bases, with 13 bases of the junction left unmatched. CDR3 length: 16 residues. CDR3 bases: TGTGCCAGCATCCTTAGCCGGGGACAGGGGCGGAATGAGCAGTTCTTC. The encoded protein is CASILSRGQGRNEQFF.

The V call is TRBV9, the J call TRBJ2-7, with TRBD2 as a possible D gene (6 bases). CDR1 and CDR2 from the germline V gene are SGDLS and YYNGEE. Trimming removed 0 bases from V and 4 bases from J, with 17 bases in between. The CDR3 contains 16 residues. The DNA of the CDR3 is TGTGCCAGCAGCGTAGTGGCCCTAGCGCCCGCGTACGAGCAGTACTTC. It specifies CASSVVALAPAYEQYF.

The chain employs TRBV27 and TRBJ2-5; 10 nucleotides match TRBD1. The last part of the DNA fits TRBJ2-7 better; the J call may be wrong. The germline CDR1 and CDR2 sequences are MNHEY and SMNVEV (reference sequence). CDR3 length: 14 amino acids. The CDR3 region is CASSAGQGFHEQYF. In DNA, the CDR3 is TGTGCCAGCAGTGCGGGACAGGGGTTCCACGAGCAGTACTTC.

The chain uses TRBV5-6 and TRBJ2-3; a weak D match, TRBD2 (7 bases). CDR1 and CDR2 from the germline V gene are SGHDT and YYEEEE. V dropped 0 bases and J dropped 6 bases, with 14 bases sitting between them. The CDR3 loop spans 15 amino acids. The CDR3 reads CASSLGWGGADTQYF. The CDR3 bases are TGTGCCAGCAGCTTGGGTTGGGGGGGGGCGGATACGCAGTATTTT.

The table lists this clone with a count of one. The rearrangement uses TRBV11-2 and TRBJ1-4; TRBD1 matches at 9 bases. This CDR3 contains 16 residues. V lost 1 base, J lost 2 bases, and 2 bases stayed unmatched. The V gene's germline CDR1 is SGHAT and CDR2 FQNNGV. This CDR3 reads CASSLGGTGTNEKLFF. For the CDR3, the DNA is TGTGCCAGCAGCTTAGGTGGGACAGGGACTAATGAAAAACTGTTTTTT.

Points on this clone: A read error may produce the germline difference seen at one junction end. The genes are TRBV7-9 and TRBJ2-4, with TRBD2 matching over 8 bases. This CDR3 has 12 residues. CDR1 SEHNR and CDR2 FQNEAQ come from the germline V gene (reference sequence). The CDR3 coding sequence is TGTTCCAGCAGCTTATCGGGGACTAGTGCGTACTTC. This translates into CSSSLSGTSAYF.

The rearrangement uses TRBV4-1 and TRBJ2-5; 7 bases match TRBD1. The germline V gene has CDR1 MGHRA and CDR2 YSYEKL. Losses at the gene ends were 3 bases for V and 0 bases for J; bases not matched to a gene: 1. The CDR3 totals 14 residues. The CDR3 region has the DNA TGCGCCAGCAGCCACGGGACAGACCAAGAGACCCAGTACTTC. Translating gives CASSHGTDQETQYF.

This chain joins TRBV6-1 and TRBJ2-2; tentative D call: TRBD2 (5 bases). V was cut by 8 bases and J by 8 bases, with 15 bases left in between. Germline CDR1 reads MNHNS; CDR2 reads SASEGT. The CDR3 is 13 amino acids. CDR3 DNA: TGTGCCAGCTTGCGGGCCCGGGCTGGGGAGCTGTTTTTT. This gives the protein CASLRARAGELFF.

The rearrangement joins TRBV28 to TRBJ2-2; 8 positions match TRBD1. The junction had 13 bases not matched to a gene; V was cut back by 5 bases and J by 2 bases. The CDR3 sequence is 18 residues long. CDR1 is MDHEN, CDR2 SYDVKM, per germline. CDR3 amino acids: CASSPPYRTGTNTGELFF. CDR3 DNA: TGTGCCAGCAGTCCGCCCTACCGGACAGGGACCAACACCGGGGAGCTGTTTTTT.

This chain uses TRBV28 with TRBJ2-7; D remains ambiguous. V dropped 3 bases and J dropped 4 bases, with 13 bases sitting between them. This CDR3 has 14 residues. Germline V gene sequence: CDR1 MDHEN, CDR2 SYDVKM. The CDR3 DNA follows: TGTGCCAGCAGTTTCCCCCCCCAGGTGTACGAGCAGTACTTC. It encodes CASSFPPQVYEQYF.

This clone was observed a handful of times. The CDR3 coding sequence is TGTGCCAGCAGCCCTCAGAGCGTGGTCTACGAGCAGTACTTC. Protein product: CASSPQSVVYEQYF. The J gene is TRBJ2-7, the V gene TRBV9; D is unresolved. This CDR3 contains 14 residues. CDR1 is SGDLS, CDR2 YYNGEE, per germline. The V end was cut by 4 bases, the J end by 3 bases, with 14 bases between.

The rearrangement joins TRBV5-1 to TRBJ2-4, with TRBD1 matching over 11 bases. CDR3 length equals 13 residues. V trimming: 5 bases; J trimming: 8 bases; junction bases outside the gene matches: 3. Germline V gene sequence: CDR1 SGHRS, CDR2 YFSETQ. The CDR3 is CASRGTGGDIQYF. CDR3 in DNA: TGCGCCAGCAGGGGGACAGGGGGGGACATTCAGTACTTC.